Given below is one T cell receptor beta chain in context. Its antigen is as yet unknown. Other nucleotide sequences in the sample specify the same CDR3. Trimming took off 4 bases at V and 1 base at J, with 4 bases between the two ends. From germline, CDR1 is MNHNS and CDR2 SASEGT. The CDR3 sequence is 13 residues long. The data were obtained in a study of shared clonotypes between healthy human individuals. The wider study: CD8 memory received one plate per donor, CD8 naive two, CD4 memory three and CD4 naive three.

Findings of the study overall: Several donors shared about 5% of their naive CD4 clonotypes.

The study ran the assay at deep level. TCRdb's table, derived via immunoSEQ multiplex PCR, lists solely in-frame clones and lacks some. The profile covers around 2.3 million clones, with 90% to 97% appearing a single time and less than 0.15% taken by the ten largest. The TCR originated in a man between 18 and 29 years old in good health. This rearrangement joins TRBV6-1 to TRBJ2-2; no definite D call. Sequencing was carried out using naive CD4+ T cells sorted from blood. This sample's subset: CD45RA+ positively selected. The CDR3 DNA reads as TGTGCCAGCAGTGGTCAGAACACCGGGGAGCTGTTTTTT. Residues: CASSGQNTGELFF.